Sequencing of this T cell receptor beta chain was carried out in a study of blood T cell repertoires in COVID-19. Sequencing was performed with immunoSEQ multiplex PCR; in TCRdb, only in-frame clones are kept and a portion is missing. The sample carries about 81,000 clones, under 90% recorded once. The CDR3 length is 16 residues. From germline, CDR1 is KGHSH and CDR2 LQKENI. V lost 5 bases, J lost 0 bases, and 14 bases lay in between. The sequence derives from a human donor in a cohort sampled during active COVID-19. Sequenced: peripheral blood. The chain combines TRBV18 with TRBJ1-5, with D maybe TRBD1 (5 bases). This CDR3 is CASSKALGDSNQPQHF. The CDR3 DNA follows: TGTGCCAGCTCAAAGGCTCTAGGGGATAGCAATCAGCCCCAGCATTTT.